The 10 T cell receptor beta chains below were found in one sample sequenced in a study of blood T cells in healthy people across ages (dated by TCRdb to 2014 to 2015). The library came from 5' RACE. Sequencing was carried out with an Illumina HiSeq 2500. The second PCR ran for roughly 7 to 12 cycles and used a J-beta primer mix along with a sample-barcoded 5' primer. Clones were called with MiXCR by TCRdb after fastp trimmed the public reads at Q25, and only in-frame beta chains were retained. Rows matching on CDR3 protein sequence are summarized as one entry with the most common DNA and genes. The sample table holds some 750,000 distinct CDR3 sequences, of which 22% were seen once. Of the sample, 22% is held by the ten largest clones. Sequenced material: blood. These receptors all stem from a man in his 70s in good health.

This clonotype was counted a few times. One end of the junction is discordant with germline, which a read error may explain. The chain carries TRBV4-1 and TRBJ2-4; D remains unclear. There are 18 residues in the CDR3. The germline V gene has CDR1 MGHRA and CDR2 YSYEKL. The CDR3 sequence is CVSSQDVKGFQAKNIQYF. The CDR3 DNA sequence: TGCGTCAGCAGCCAAGATGTTAAGGGCTTCCAAGCCAAAAACATTCAGTACTTC.

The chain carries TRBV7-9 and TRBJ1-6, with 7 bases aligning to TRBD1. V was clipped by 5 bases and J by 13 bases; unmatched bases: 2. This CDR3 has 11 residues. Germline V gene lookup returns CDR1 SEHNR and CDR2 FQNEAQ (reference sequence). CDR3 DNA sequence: TGTGCCAGCAGCGCGGGACAGCCCCTCCACTTT. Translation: CASSAGQPLHF.

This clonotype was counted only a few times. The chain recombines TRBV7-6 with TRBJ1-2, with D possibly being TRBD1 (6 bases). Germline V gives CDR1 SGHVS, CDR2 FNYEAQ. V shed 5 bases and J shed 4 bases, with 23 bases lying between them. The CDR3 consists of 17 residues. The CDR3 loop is CASSLNRPGVRGYGYTF. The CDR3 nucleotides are TGTGCCAGCAGCCTTAACCGCCCAGGGGTTCGGGGCTATGGCTACACCTTC.

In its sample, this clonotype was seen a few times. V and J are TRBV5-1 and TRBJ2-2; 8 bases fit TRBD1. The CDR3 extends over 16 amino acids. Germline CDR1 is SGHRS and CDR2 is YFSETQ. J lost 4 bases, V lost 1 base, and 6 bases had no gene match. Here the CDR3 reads CASSLRDRPGTGELFF. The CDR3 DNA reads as TGCGCCAGCAGCTTGAGGGACAGGCCGGGCACCGGGGAGCTGTTTTTT.

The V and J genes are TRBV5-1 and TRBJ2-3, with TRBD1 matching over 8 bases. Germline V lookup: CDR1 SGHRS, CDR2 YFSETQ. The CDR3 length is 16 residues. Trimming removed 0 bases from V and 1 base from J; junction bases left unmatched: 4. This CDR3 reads CASSLGWTGRTDTQYF. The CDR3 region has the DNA TGCGCCAGCAGCTTGGGTTGGACAGGGCGCACAGATACGCAGTATTTT.

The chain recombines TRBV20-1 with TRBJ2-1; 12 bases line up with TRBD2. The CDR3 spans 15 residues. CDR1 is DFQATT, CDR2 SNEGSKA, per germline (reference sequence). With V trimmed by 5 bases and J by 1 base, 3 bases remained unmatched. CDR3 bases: TGCAGTGCTTGGACTAGCGGGGCTTCCTACAATGAGCAGTTCTTC. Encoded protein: CSAWTSGASYNEQFF.

Here the CDR3 reads CSATQGPNEKLFF. The CDR3, as DNA: TGCAGTGCCACACAGGGGCCGAATGAAAAACTGTTTTTT. V and J are TRBV20-1 and TRBJ1-4; TRBD1 aligns across 7 bases. The CDR3 consists of 13 residues. Germline V gene data show CDR1 as DFQATT and CDR2 as SNEGSKA (reference sequence). With 6 bases clipped from V and 5 bases from J, the junction kept 6 bases outside the gene matches.

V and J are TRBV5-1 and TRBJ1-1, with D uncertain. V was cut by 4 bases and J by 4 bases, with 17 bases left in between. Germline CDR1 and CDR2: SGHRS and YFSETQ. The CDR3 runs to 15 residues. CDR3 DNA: TGCGCCAGCAGCCCAAATCATGGGATGGGCACTGAAGCTTTCTTT. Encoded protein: CASSPNHGMGTEAFF.

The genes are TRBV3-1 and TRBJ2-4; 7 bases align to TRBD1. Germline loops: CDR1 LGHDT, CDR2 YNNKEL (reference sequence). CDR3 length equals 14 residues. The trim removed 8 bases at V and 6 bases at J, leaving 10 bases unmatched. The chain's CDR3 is CASQVEGAGNIQYF. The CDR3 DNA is TGTGCCAGCCAAGTTGAGGGGGCAGGAAACATTCAGTACTTC.

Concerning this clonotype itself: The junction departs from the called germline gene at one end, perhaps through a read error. CDR3 sequence reads: CGSYSAGENIQYF. For the CDR3, the DNA is TGTGGCAGCTACTCGGCAGGGGAAAACATTCAGTACTTC. The V call is TRBV12-3 or TRBV12-4, the J call TRBJ2-4; TRBD1 might be the D (6 bases). This CDR3 comprises 13 residues.